This TCR beta chain was identified in a study of CD8+ T cells in alopecia areata. Study-level points and caveats: Sharing of TCRs across patients appeared less clear than in mice, possibly for HLA-related reasons.

Remarks on this clone: No antigen is known for it. The germline gene is not matched at one end of the junction; a read error may be the cause.

This CDR3 has 11 residues. CDR1 SGHTA and CDR2 FQGNSA come from the germline V gene. Extracted from the samples, RNA was reverse transcribed into cDNA to serve as the sequencing template. Method: immunoSEQ multiplex PCR; TCRdb's copy keeps in-frame clones and lacks some. The table records 200,000 or so clones, 55% to 70% of them present only once. Regarding treatment: oral pan-JAK inhibitor, 5-10 mg twice daily. The J gene is TRBJ2-7, the V gene TRBV7-2, with D unresolved. Sequenced material: CD4+ T cells sorted from blood, taken at week 24, from a patient treated with tofacitinib. This receptor was taken from a human donor with alopecia areata. CDR3 region: CATGVTYEQCF. DNA of the CDR3: TGTGCCACTGGGGTTACCTACGAGCAGTGCTTC.